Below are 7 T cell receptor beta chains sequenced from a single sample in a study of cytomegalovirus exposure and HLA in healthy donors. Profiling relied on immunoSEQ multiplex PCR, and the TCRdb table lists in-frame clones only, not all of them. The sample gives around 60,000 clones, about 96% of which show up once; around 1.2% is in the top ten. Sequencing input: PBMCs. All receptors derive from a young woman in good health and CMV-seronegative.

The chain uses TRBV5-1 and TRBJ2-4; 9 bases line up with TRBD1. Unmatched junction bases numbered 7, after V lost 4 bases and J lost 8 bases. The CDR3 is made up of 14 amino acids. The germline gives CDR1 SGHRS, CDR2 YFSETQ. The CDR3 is CASSKGQGNDIQYF. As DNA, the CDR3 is TGCGCCAGCAGCAAAGGACAGGGGAACGACATTCAGTACTTC.

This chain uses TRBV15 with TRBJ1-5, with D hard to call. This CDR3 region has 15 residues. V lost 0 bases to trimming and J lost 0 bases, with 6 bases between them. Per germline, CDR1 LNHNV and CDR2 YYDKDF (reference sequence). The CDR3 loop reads CATSRDRYSNQPQHF. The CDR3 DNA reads TGTGCCACCAGCAGAGATCGTTATAGCAATCAGCCCCAGCATTTT.

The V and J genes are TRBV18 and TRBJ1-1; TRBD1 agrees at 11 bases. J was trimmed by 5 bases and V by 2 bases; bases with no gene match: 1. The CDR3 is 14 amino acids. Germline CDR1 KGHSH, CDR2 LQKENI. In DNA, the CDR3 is TGTGCCAGCTCACCAGGACAGGGGGCGACTGAAGCTTTCTTT. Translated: CASSPGQGATEAFF.

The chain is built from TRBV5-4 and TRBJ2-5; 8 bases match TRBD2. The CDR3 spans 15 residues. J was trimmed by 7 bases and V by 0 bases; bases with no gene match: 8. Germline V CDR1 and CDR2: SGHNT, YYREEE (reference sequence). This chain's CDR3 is CASSLEGLDSRTQYF. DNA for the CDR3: TGTGCCAGCAGCTTGGAGGGACTAGACAGCCGGACCCAGTACTTC.

This CDR3 is CASSPRQEKLFF. The CDR3 DNA sequence: TGTGCCAGCAGCCCCCGACAGGAAAAACTGTTTTTT. The chain employs TRBV7-9 and TRBJ1-4; tentative D call: TRBD1 (5 bases). The CDR3 is 12 residues long. Germline V gives CDR1 SEHNR, CDR2 FQNEAQ (reference sequence). Trimming took off 5 bases at V and 8 bases at J, with 9 bases between the two ends.

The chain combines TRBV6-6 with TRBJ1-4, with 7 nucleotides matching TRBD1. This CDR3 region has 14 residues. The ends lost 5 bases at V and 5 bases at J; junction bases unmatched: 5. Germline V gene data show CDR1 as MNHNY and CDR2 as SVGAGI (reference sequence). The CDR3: CASSPGGANEKLFF. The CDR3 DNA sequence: TGTGCCAGCAGTCCAGGGGGTGCCAATGAAAAACTGTTTTTT.

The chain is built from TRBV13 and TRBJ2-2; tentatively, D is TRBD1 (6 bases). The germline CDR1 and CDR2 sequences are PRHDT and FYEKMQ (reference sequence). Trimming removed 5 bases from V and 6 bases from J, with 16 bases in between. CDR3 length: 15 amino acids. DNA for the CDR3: TGTGCCAGCAGCCAGTGGACAGCCCTCTCCGGGGAGCTGTTTTTT. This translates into CASSQWTALSGELFF.